This passage covers 18 T cell receptor beta chains from one sample sequenced in a study of blood T cell repertoires in COVID-19. Profiling relied on immunoSEQ multiplex PCR, and the TCRdb table lists in-frame clones only, not all of them. This sample has 200,000 to 250,000 clones, with about three quarters found just once. The sequencing input was peripheral blood. The receptors were gathered from an older woman with acute or convalescent COVID-19.

The chain links TRBV27 to TRBJ2-7; 7 bases map to TRBD1. The CDR3 consists of 12 residues. From germline, CDR1 is MNHEY and CDR2 SMNVEV (reference sequence). V was clipped by 8 bases and J by 3 bases; unmatched bases: 4. The CDR3 sequence is CASRQGGYEQYF. The CDR3 DNA is TGTGCCAGCCGACAGGGTGGCTACGAGCAGTACTTC.

The chain has TRBV10-1 and TRBJ1-4, with D possibly being TRBD1 (5 bases). Germline CDR1 reads WNHNN; CDR2 reads SYGVQD (reference sequence). V lost 10 bases, J lost 7 bases, and 16 bases lay in between. CDR3 length: 13 residues. The CDR3 DNA reads as TGCGCCATCGGACAACTCGGCAGTGAAAAACTGTTTTTT. Amino acids: CAIGQLGSEKLFF.

V and J are TRBV20-1 and TRBJ1-1; D remains ambiguous. This CDR3 has 14 residues. Germline CDR1 reads DFQATT; CDR2 reads SNEGSKA (reference sequence). V dropped 3 bases and J dropped 5 bases, with 16 bases sitting between them. CDR3 sequence: CSASDVSAGTEAFF. The CDR3 nucleotides read TGCAGTGCTAGTGACGTGTCGGCGGGGACTGAAGCTTTCTTT.

The rearrangement joins TRBV19 to TRBJ2-2; 7 bases fit TRBD1. Germline values: CDR1 LNHDA, CDR2 SQIVND (reference sequence). The CDR3 is 16 residues long. The junction had 10 bases not matched to a gene; V was cut back by 4 bases and J by 5 bases. CDR3 nucleotide sequence: TGTGCCAGTAGTACCTCCAGACAGGGAGTAACCGGGGAGCTGTTTTTT. Amino acids: CASSTSRQGVTGELFF. The full variable domain, in which reference TRBV19 and TRBJ2-2 provide the parts outside the CDR3, is DGGITQSPKYLFRKEGQNVTLSCEQNLNHDAMYWYRQDPGQGLRLIYYSQIVNDFQKGDIAEGYSVSREKKESFPLTVTSAQKNPTAFYLCASSTSRQGVTGELFFGEGSRLTVL.

The chain links TRBV3-1 (or the pseudogene TRBV3-2) to TRBJ2-7; 12 nucleotides line up with TRBD2. CDR1 and CDR2 from the germline V gene are LGHDT and YNNKEL (reference sequence). V shed 3 bases, J shed 3 bases, and the junction held 3 bases outside the gene matches. The CDR3 sequence is 15 residues long. The DNA of the CDR3 is TGTGCCAGCAGCCAGACTAGCGGGAGTGGCTACGAGCAGTACTTC. Translation gives CASSQTSGSGYEQYF.

The CDR3 spells CASSPGPQGSNQPQHF. The CDR3 nucleotides read TGTGCCAGCAGCCCCGGCCCTCAGGGAAGCAATCAGCCCCAGCATTTT. The rearrangement links TRBV5-4 to TRBJ1-5; possibly TRBD1 for D (5 bases). The V and J ends lost 4 bases and 1 base respectively, with 15 bases between them. The CDR3 has 16 amino acids. Looked up from germline, CDR1 is SGHNT and CDR2 is YYREEE (reference sequence).

This clone was recorded a few times. The CDR3 loop is CASSPRDRPTDTQYF. In DNA, the CDR3 is TGTGCCAGCAGTCCTAGGGACAGGCCTACAGATACGCAGTATTTT. The chain recombines TRBV27 with TRBJ2-3; 8 nucleotides agree with TRBD1. Germline CDR1 MNHEY, CDR2 SMNVEV (reference sequence). This CDR3 is built from 15 residues. The junction had 7 bases not matched to a gene; V was cut back by 5 bases and J by 3 bases.

On this clone itself: The same CDR3 arises from other DNA sequences in this sample as well. V and J are TRBV3-1 (or the pseudogene TRBV3-2) and TRBJ2-7; no reliable D call. Germline V gives CDR1 LGHDT, CDR2 YNNKEL (reference sequence). Between the trimmed V and J ends, which lost 0 bases and 1 base, there was a span of 7 bases. The CDR3 spans 14 residues. CDR3 sequence: CASSQDARSYEQYF. Written as DNA, the CDR3 is TGTGCCAGCAGCCAAGATGCCAGATCCTACGAGCAGTACTTC.

The chain joins TRBV18 to TRBJ2-7; TRBD2 matches at 12 bases. The CDR3 totals 19 residues. The V segment lost 2 bases and the J segment 3 bases; nucleotides outside the gene matches: 14. CDR1 is KGHSH, CDR2 LQKENI, per germline. The CDR3 nucleotides are TGTGCCAGCTCACCAACCGGGACTAGCGGGTCTCGAAGAATCTACGAGCAGTACTTC. Protein: CASSPTGTSGSRRIYEQYF.

V and J are TRBV7-8 and TRBJ2-2, with 7 bases aligning to TRBD2. Germline assignment: CDR1 SGHVS and CDR2 FQNEAQ. CDR3 length: 17 amino acids. Unmatched junction bases numbered 16, after V lost 6 bases and J lost 6 bases. The CDR3 here is CASSYNIGGKGAGELFF. CDR3 DNA: TGTGCCAGCAGTTATAATATCGGGGGGAAGGGAGCCGGGGAGCTGTTTTTT.

Comments on this clone: Germline is not matched at one junction end, which may reflect a read error. The genes are TRBV30 and TRBJ2-5; 9 nucleotides agree with TRBD2. The CDR3 loop spans 13 amino acids. Germline-derived CDR1 and CDR2 are GTSNPN and SVGIG (reference sequence). The CDR3 sequence: CAWSHGITGTSNF. The CDR3 bases are TGTGCCTGGAGTCATGGCATCACCGGGACTAGCAACTTC.

The chain recombines TRBV24-1 with TRBJ2-7; 16 bases line up with TRBD2. CDR1 and CDR2 (germline): KGHDR, SFDVKD. CDR3 length: 17 residues. After removal of 5 bases from V and 2 bases from J, the junction contained 5 bases not matched to a gene. The DNA for the CDR3 is TGTGCCACCAGTGGGGGACTAGCGGGAGGGCGTCCCTACGAGCAGTACTTC. It is translated as CATSGGLAGGRPYEQYF.

V gene TRBV28 combines with J gene TRBJ2-2, with a weak D call TRBD2 (6 bases). The CDR3 loop spans 14 amino acids. The ends were cut back, 6 bases at V and 1 base at J, with 9 bases in the middle. Germline CDR1 reads MDHEN; CDR2 reads SYDVKM. CDR3 sequence: CASRLSGNTGELFF. DNA of the CDR3: TGTGCCAGCAGACTTAGCGGGAACACCGGGGAGCTGTTTTTT.

The CDR3 protein is CASRAEWGFNEQFF. The CDR3 nucleotides read TGTGCCAGCAGAGCGGAATGGGGTTTCAATGAGCAGTTCTTC. The genes are TRBV6-5 and TRBJ2-1; tentative D call: TRBD2 (5 bases). The CDR3 loop spans 14 amino acids. Trimming pared 6 bases from V and 6 bases from J, leaving 15 bases between. Germline V lookup: CDR1 MNHEY, CDR2 SVGAGI.

The chain has TRBV28 and TRBJ2-5; 7 bases line up with TRBD1. The length of the CDR3 is 15 residues. Germline CDR1 MDHEN, CDR2 SYDVKM. Trimming cost V 5 bases and J 2 bases; bases outside gene matches: 8. CDR3 region: CASSLPRGQQETQYF. For the CDR3, the DNA is TGTGCCAGCAGTCTCCCTCGGGGACAGCAAGAGACCCAGTACTTC.

V is TRBV2 and J is TRBJ2-5; 8 bases are shared with TRBD1. The CDR3 extends over 16 amino acids. CDR1 SNHLY and CDR2 FYNNEI come from the germline V gene. After removal of 0 bases from V and 5 bases from J, the junction contained 8 bases not matched to a gene. As DNA, the CDR3 is TGTGCCAGCAGTGAAGCATGGCAGGGGGCCGTGGAGACCCAGTACTTC. Protein: CASSEAWQGAVETQYF.

The J gene is TRBJ1-4, the V gene TRBV6-5, with TRBD1 matching over 9 bases. The CDR3 sequence is 14 residues long. The ends lost 6 bases at V and 7 bases at J; junction bases unmatched: 6. Germline V CDR1 and CDR2: MNHEY, SVGAGI. This CDR3 is CASRPTGGGEKLFF. CDR3 sequence (DNA): TGTGCCAGCAGACCCACAGGGGGCGGTGAAAAACTGTTTTTT.

The CDR3 DNA reads TGCAGTGCCGCGTCCTCCTACGAGCAGTACTTC. Translated: CSAASSYEQYF. The chain combines TRBV20-1 with TRBJ2-7; no clear D gene. CDR1 and CDR2 from the germline V gene are DFQATT and SNEGSKA (reference sequence). V shed 6 bases and J shed 0 bases, with 6 bases lying between them. CDR3 length equals 11 residues.